This TCR beta chain emerged from a study of blood T cell repertoires in COVID-19. Data came from immunoSEQ multiplex PCR; TCRdb stores just in-frame clones and leaves some out. The data hold around 130,000 clones, with 88% observed a single time. Germline CDR1 and CDR2: MNHEY and SMNVEV (reference sequence). This CDR3 has 14 amino acids. Trimming took 5 bases from V and 6 from J; bases not matched to a gene: 8. This sequence was found in a man between 60 and 75 years old with active or convalescent COVID-19. Sequenced sample: peripheral blood. This chain uses TRBV27 with TRBJ1-1; 8 bases are shared with TRBD1. As DNA, the CDR3 is TGTGCCAGCAGTCCGCGGACAGGGAGGTCTGAAGCTTTCTTT. It translates to CASSPRTGRSEAFF.